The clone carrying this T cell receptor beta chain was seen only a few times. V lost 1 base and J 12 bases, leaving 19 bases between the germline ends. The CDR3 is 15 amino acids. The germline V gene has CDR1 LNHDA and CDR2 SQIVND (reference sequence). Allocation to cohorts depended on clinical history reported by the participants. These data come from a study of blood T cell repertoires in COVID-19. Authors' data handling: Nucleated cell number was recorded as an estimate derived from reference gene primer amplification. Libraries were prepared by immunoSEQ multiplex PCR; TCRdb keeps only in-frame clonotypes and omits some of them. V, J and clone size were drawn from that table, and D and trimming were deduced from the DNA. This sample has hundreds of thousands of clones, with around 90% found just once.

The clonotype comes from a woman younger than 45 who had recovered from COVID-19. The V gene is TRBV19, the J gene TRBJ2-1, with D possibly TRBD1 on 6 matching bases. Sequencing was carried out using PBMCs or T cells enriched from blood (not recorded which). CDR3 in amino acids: CASSIGTVAPMLQFF. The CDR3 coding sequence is TGTGCCAGTAGTATAGGGACAGTGGCCCCAATGCTGCAGTTCTTC.